Below are 4 T cell receptor beta chains sequenced from a single sample in a study of T cell responses to AZD1222 COVID-19 vaccine. Assay: immunoSEQ multiplex PCR; the TCRdb copy retains only in-frame clones and omits some. The table has around 140,000 clones, 80% to 95% seen once. Sequenced here: peripheral blood, sampled 28 days after the second AZD1222 dose. The receptors here all came from an adult who received the AZD1222 COVID-19 vaccine.

This clone is medium-sized in the sample. The chain combines TRBV12-5 with TRBJ1-6; D unresolved. The CDR3 totals 13 residues. V dropped 10 bases and J dropped 10 bases, with 17 bases sitting between them. CDR1 and CDR2 (germline): LGHNT, FRNRAP. The CDR3 DNA reads as TGTGCTACCCTAATCTCGGTGAAGTCACCCCTCCACTTT. It is translated as CATLISVKSPLHF.

The chain links TRBV9 to TRBJ1-2, with TRBD1 identical over 8 bases. V gave up 4 bases and J gave up 6 bases; unmatched junction bases: 8. The germline V gene encodes CDR1 SGDLS and CDR2 YYNGEE. The CDR3 has 14 amino acids. The CDR3 spells CASSSQGQADGYTF. CDR3 DNA: TGTGCCAGCAGCTCCCAGGGACAGGCGGATGGCTACACCTTC.

The chain joins TRBV27 to TRBJ1-2; D ambiguous. This CDR3 contains 14 residues. The V end lost 8 bases, the J end lost 0 bases, and 13 bases lay between the germline ends. Per the germline V gene, CDR1 is MNHEY and CDR2 is SMNVEV (reference sequence). The CDR3 DNA is TGTGCCAGCGCCTCCTGGGAAGCTAACTATGGCTACACCTTC. Protein product: CASASWEANYGYTF.

There are a few counts of this clone. This chain joins TRBV4-2 and TRBJ2-7; D perhaps matches TRBD2 (5 bases). The V end lost 1 base, the J end lost 0 bases, and 13 bases lay between the germline ends. This CDR3 contains 16 residues. Per the germline V gene, CDR1 is LGHNA and CDR2 is YNFKEQ. The CDR3: CASSQVDPGSSYEQYF. As DNA, the CDR3 is TGTGCCAGCAGCCAAGTTGATCCGGGGAGCTCCTACGAGCAGTACTTC.